This entry lists 8 T cell receptor beta chains sequenced from one sample in a study of cytomegalovirus exposure and HLA in healthy donors. Amplification used 60 Vbeta primers and 13 Jbeta primers. Sequencing was performed with immunoSEQ multiplex PCR; in TCRdb, only in-frame clones are kept and a portion is missing. In the table there are roughly 120,000 clones, about 80% of which are singletons. The sample consisted of PBMCs. These receptors all stem from a human donor in good health.

About this clone: A read error may produce the germline difference seen at one junction end. The rearrangement joins TRBV4-1 to TRBJ2-7; 10 bases are a match to TRBD1. The CDR3 contains 14 residues. CDR1 MGHRA and CDR2 YSYEKL come from the germline V gene. The CDR3 DNA follows: TGTGCCAGCAGCCCTGGGACAGGGGATAACGAGCAGTACTTC. It specifies CASSPGTGDNEQYF.

About this clone: A junction end diverges from the germline sequence, so it may reflect a read error. The chain recombines TRBV7-8 with TRBJ1-6; D unclear. This CDR3 contains 17 residues. Germline CDR1 is SGHVS and CDR2 is FQNEAQ. CDR3 DNA sequence: TGTGCCAGCACCTTAACCCGGCAGGCGTCTACAAATTCACCCCTCCACTTT. Amino acids: CASTLTRQASTNSPLHF.

The rearrangement uses TRBV6-5 and TRBJ2-7; tentative D call: TRBD1 (5 bases). Germline V gives CDR1 MNHEY, CDR2 SVGAGI. Trimming took 2 bases from V and 0 from J, leaving 8 bases between them. This CDR3 region has 14 residues. CDR3 region: CASSYTGPSYEQYF. In DNA, the CDR3 is TGTGCCAGCAGTTACACAGGCCCCTCCTACGAGCAGTACTTC.

The chain couples TRBV6-1 to TRBJ1-2; 10 bases are shared with TRBD1. The CDR3 has 14 residues. V dropped 6 bases and J dropped 4; count of bases not matched to a gene: 5. Germline CDR1 MNHNS, CDR2 SASEGT. Written as DNA, the CDR3 is TGTGCCAGCAGGTCCGGGACAGGGGCCTATGGCTACACCTTC. Its translation: CASRSGTGAYGYTF.

CDR3 in amino acids: CASSLATGLGNTIYF. The DNA for the CDR3 is TGTGCCAGCAGTTTAGCTACAGGGTTGGGAAACACCATATATTTT. This chain joins TRBV27 and TRBJ1-3, with D tentatively TRBD1 (6 bases). This CDR3 is 15 amino acids long. Germline V CDR1 and CDR2: MNHEY, SMNVEV (reference sequence). Trimming stripped 2 bases from V and 4 bases from J, with 12 bases between.

The chain recombines TRBV27 with TRBJ2-7, with D possibly being TRBD1 (8 bases). V lost 5 bases, J lost 3 bases, and 14 bases lay in between. Germline assignment: CDR1 MNHEY and CDR2 SMNVEV (reference sequence). The CDR3 covers 14 residues. The CDR3 coding sequence is TGTGCCAGCAGTAAAAACAGGGGGGGCTACGAGCAGTACTTC. It translates to CASSKNRGGYEQYF.

The genes are TRBV2 and TRBJ2-3; 11 nucleotides align to TRBD2. The CDR3 extends over 16 amino acids. V lost 1 base to trimming and J lost 2 bases; unmatched junction nucleotides: 2. Germline V CDR1 and CDR2: SNHLY, FYNNEI. The CDR3 DNA reads TGTGCCAGCAGTGAAGGACTAGCGGGGATCACAGATACGCAGTATTTT. This sequence encodes CASSEGLAGITDTQYF.

The V and J genes are TRBV21-1 and TRBJ1-5; the table's TRBD1 call for D was not verified on the DNA. TRBV21-1 is marked as a pseudogene. The CDR3 spans 17 residues. The CDR3 region is CASSPKTGRYSNQPQHF. The CDR3 DNA follows: TGTGCCAGCAGCCCAAAGACAGGGAGATATAGCAATCAGCCCCAGCATTTT.